The subject of this entry is one T cell receptor (beta chain). No antigen is known for it. Full-length variable regions came from constant-region reverse primers plus semi-nested Nested Universal Primer A PCR. TCRdb reprocessed the 5' RACE reads with MiXCR, giving one entry per CDR3 protein. Of over 25,000 distinct CDR3 sequences detected, approximately 30% appear once; the ten largest clones hold 3.7%. Naive CD4+ T cells were purified with Tregs depleted by CD25. V gave up 6 bases and J gave up 5 bases, with 16 bases separating them. This CDR3 region has 14 residues. Whole-study findings and limits: Greatest tumor Treg TCR overlap was with tumor naive CD4+ cells. In terms of TCR gene usage, tumor memory CD4+ T cells clustered together with blood and lymph node memory CD4+ cells, as well as with lymph node naive CD4+ cells.

The clonotype comes from a female donor with breast cancer. Sequencing was done on a sample of naive CD4+ T cells sorted from a lymph node. The subset is: naive CD4+ T cells, CD4+CD45RA+CD25-. The chain has TRBV12-3 or TRBV12-4 and TRBJ1-1; D is possibly TRBD1 (6 bases). CDR3 nucleotides: TGTGCCAGCAGGAAAAGACAGGTCGGAACTGAAGCTTTCTTT. Its protein product is CASRKRQVGTEAFF.